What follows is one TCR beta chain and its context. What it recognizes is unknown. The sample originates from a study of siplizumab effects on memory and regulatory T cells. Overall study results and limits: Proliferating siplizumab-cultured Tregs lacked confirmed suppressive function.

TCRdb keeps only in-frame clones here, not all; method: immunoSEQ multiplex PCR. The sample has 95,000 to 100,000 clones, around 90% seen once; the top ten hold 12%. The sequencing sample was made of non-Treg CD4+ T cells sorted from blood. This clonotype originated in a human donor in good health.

The CDR3 DNA reads as TGTGCCAGCAGTTACTCCCCAACAGGGGCGGAGACCCAGTACTTC. It codes for CASSYSPTGAETQYF. The rearrangement joins TRBV6-5 to TRBJ2-5; 7 bases fit TRBD1. Germline V gives CDR1 MNHEY, CDR2 SVGAGI. The junction had 6 bases not matched to a gene; V was cut back by 0 bases and J by 5 bases. CDR3 length equals 15 residues.